These T cell receptor beta chains were read from a single sample in a study of CD8 T cells in ankylosing spondylitis. TCRdb passed the 5' RACE reads through MiXCR, listing each CDR3 protein once. The table shows under 450,000 distinct CDR3 sequences, with roughly a sixth occurring only once. The material sequenced was blood, either unsorted or a sorted T cell fraction (not recorded which). These receptors came from a male donor with ankylosing spondylitis. CDR3s include the opening cysteine and the closing phenylalanine or tryptophan. A D gene is named only where the DNA matches it firmly. Expanded clones get a size class; other rows say once, few or many, or leave the size out.

abundance,d_gene,j_gene,len,v_gene,CDR3aa,CDR3nt
many,-,TRBJ2-1,15,TRBV9,CASSAAGQSYNEQFF,TGTGCCAGCAGCGCCGCGGGACAGTCCTACAATGAGCAGTTCTTC
-,TRBD2,TRBJ2-1,16,TRBV7-2,CASSLGSGRAYNEQFF,TGTGCCAGCAGCTTAGGATCCGGGAGGGCGTACAATGAGCAGTTCTTC
few,-,TRBJ2-5,16,TRBV6-2/TRBV6-3,CASSYPSIRNQETQYF,TGTGCCAGCAGTTACCCGTCAATTAGGAACCAAGAGACCCAGTACTTC
-,TRBD1,TRBJ2-7,14,TRBV20-1,CSANPTGGAHEQYF,TGCAGTGCAAACCCGACAGGGGGTGCGCACGAGCAGTACTTC
-,-,TRBJ2-7,14,TRBV7-2,CASLLGPSNYEQYF,TGTGCCAGCCTCTTGGGACCGAGCAACTACGAGCAGTACTTC
-,-,TRBJ1-1,15,TRBV4-2,CASSQDVGRDTEAFF,TGTGCCAGCAGCCAAGATGTGGGTAGGGACACTGAAGCTTTCTTT
few,-,TRBJ2-3,14,TRBV20-1,CSAFGTGFTDTQYF,TGCAGTGCTTTCGGTACAGGGTTCACAGATACGCAGTATTTT
-,TRBD2,TRBJ2-3,22,TRBV20-1,CSASRVRGTSGRAMSGTDTQYF,TGCAGTGCTAGCCGCGTGAGGGGGACTAGCGGGAGGGCCATGTCAGGCACAGATACGCAGTATTTT
-,TRBD2,TRBJ2-7,16,TRBV7-6,CASSGGTSGGTYEQYF,TGTGCCAGCAGCGGCGGGACTAGCGGGGGGACCTACGAGCAGTACTTC
-,TRBD2,TRBJ2-3,18,TRBV15,CATSLSSGLAGEADTQYF,TGTGCCACCAGCCTGTCCTCTGGACTAGCGGGAGAGGCAGATACGCAGTATTTT
-,TRBD2,TRBJ2-1,17,TRBV20-1,CSARDSPSTSGRNEQFF,TGCAGTGCTAGAGATAGCCCCTCGACTAGCGGGAGGAATGAGCAGTTCTTC
-,-,TRBJ2-2,13,TRBV7-3,CASSSSSTGELFF,TGTGCCAGCAGCTCCTCTAGCACCGGGGAGCTGTTTTTT
few,-,TRBJ2-1,14,TRBV20-1,CSAPGTLHGDEQFF,TGCAGTGCTCCCGGGACCCTCCACGGCGATGAGCAGTTCTTC
-,-,TRBJ2-2,15,TRBV7-3,CASSLRSGNTGELFF,TGTGCCAGCAGCCTTAGGTCTGGCAACACCGGGGAGCTGTTTTTT
-,-,TRBJ2-1,14,TRBV4-2,CASSRNRLVDEQFF,TGTGCCAGCAGCCGGAACCGACTAGTCGATGAGCAGTTCTTC
-,-,TRBJ1-3,15,TRBV20-1,CSARGGASSGNTIYF,TGCAGTGCTAGAGGGGGGGCCAGCTCTGGAAACACCATATATTTT
-,-,TRBJ1-2,13,TRBV6-1,CASSGQVNYGYTF,TGTGCCAGCAGTGGCCAGGTCAACTATGGCTACACCTTC
-,TRBD2,TRBJ2-7,15,TRBV11-2,CASSLGSSGTYEQYF,TGTGCCAGCAGCTTAGGTTCTAGCGGAACCTACGAGCAGTACTTC
few,-,TRBJ2-7,12,TRBV20-1,CSARRDPYEQYF,TGCAGTGCTAGACGAGACCCCTACGAGCAGTACTTC
-,TRBD1,TRBJ2-1,18,TRBV12-3/TRBV12-4,CASSLGLWGGQGVSEQFF,TGTGCCAGCAGTTTAGGTCTCTGGGGGGGACAGGGTGTCAGTGAGCAGTTCTTC
-,TRBD1,TRBJ2-6,16,TRBV2,CAGGQGAFSGANVLTF,TGTGCCGGAGGACAGGGGGCATTCTCTGGGGCCAACGTCCTGACTTTC
few,TRBD2,TRBJ2-3,17,TRBV5-1,CASSSGLAGGLGDTQYF,TGCGCCAGCAGCAGTGGACTAGCGGGAGGTCTGGGTGATACGCAGTATTTT
-,-,TRBJ2-1,11,TRBV20-1,CSARDLEVGFF,TGCAGTGCTAGAGATTTGGAAGTTGGGTTCTTC
-,-,TRBJ2-7,15,TRBV4-1,CASSLRTSGTYEQYF,TGCGCCAGCAGCCTACGGACTTCAGGAACCTACGAGCAGTACTTC
-,-,TRBJ2-3,14,TRBV11-2,CASSPGTLGDTQYF,TGTGCCAGCAGCCCTGGGACTCTGGGGGATACGCAGTATTTT
-,-,TRBJ2-7,13,TRBV6-1,CACFRGFGYEQYF,TGTGCCTGCTTCAGGGGATTTGGCTACGAGCAGTACTTC
-,-,TRBJ1-1,13,TRBV6-1,CASSKGGVPEAFF,TGTGCCAGCAGCAAAGGGGGTGTCCCTGAAGCTTTCTTT
few,-,TRBJ2-7,13,TRBV20-1,CSARDDAYYEQYF,TGCAGTGCTAGAGATGACGCTTACTACGAGCAGTACTTC